This TCR beta chain appears in the sequencing data of a study of T cell responses to AZD1222 COVID-19 vaccine. Study-level information: Second-dose recipients at about 4 or about 12 weeks were treated as one pooled group. Findings of the study overall: It should be noted that donors were predominantly white British and more often female, and clonal diversity was possibly underestimated.

Repertoires were generated with immunoSEQ multiplex PCR, while TCRdb's copy carries only in-frame clones and drops some. The profile shows about 140,000 clones, more than 70% of them singletons. J gave up 3 bases and V 5 bases, and 2 bases lay outside the gene matches. CDR1 MNHNY and CDR2 SVGAGI come from the germline V gene (reference sequence). The CDR3 consists of 13 residues. Regarding this clone: Antigen unknown.

The TCR originated in an adult in good health. The chain recombines TRBV6-6 with TRBJ1-2; 8 nucleotides match TRBD1. The starting material was peripheral blood, obtained on day 0 of AZD1222 vaccination. CDR3 sequence: CASSQTGDYGYTF. CDR3 sequence (DNA): TGTGCCAGCAGTCAGACAGGGGACTATGGCTACACCTTC.